The TCR beta chain under discussion was sequenced for a study of CD4+ T cells in melanoma. About this clone itself: Antigen: not known.

TCRdb keeps only in-frame clones here, not all; method: immunoSEQ multiplex PCR. The sample includes fewer than 150,000 clones, over 90% of them seen just once. The germline V gene encodes CDR1 LGHNT and CDR2 FRNRAP. The V end was cut by 2 bases, the J end by 1 base, with 11 bases between. The CDR3 length is 16 residues. Broader study findings: Reportedly, melanoma neoantigen-specific CD4+ T cells showed varied differentiation states. CD8+ T cell, macrophage and B cell function reportedly correlated with neoantigen-specific CD4+ T cells.

This TCR was recovered from a human donor with melanoma. J is TRBJ2-2 and V is TRBV12-5, with D perhaps matching TRBD1 or TRBD2 (5 bases each). The CDR3 protein is CASGLPGTRNTGELFF. CDR3 in DNA: TGTGCTAGTGGTTTGCCCGGGACGCGGAACACCGGGGAGCTGTTTTTT.